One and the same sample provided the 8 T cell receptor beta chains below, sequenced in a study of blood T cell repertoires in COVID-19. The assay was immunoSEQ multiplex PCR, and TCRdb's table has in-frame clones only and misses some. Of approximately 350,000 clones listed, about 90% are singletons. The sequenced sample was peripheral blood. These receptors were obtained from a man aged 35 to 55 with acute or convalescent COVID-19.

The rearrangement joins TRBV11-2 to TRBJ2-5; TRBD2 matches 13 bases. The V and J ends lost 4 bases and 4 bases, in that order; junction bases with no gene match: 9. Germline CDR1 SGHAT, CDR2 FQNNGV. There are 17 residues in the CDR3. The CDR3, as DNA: TGTGCCAGCAGCTCCGGGACTAGCGGGGTATCTGGAGAGACCCAGTACTTC. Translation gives CASSSGTSGVSGETQYF.

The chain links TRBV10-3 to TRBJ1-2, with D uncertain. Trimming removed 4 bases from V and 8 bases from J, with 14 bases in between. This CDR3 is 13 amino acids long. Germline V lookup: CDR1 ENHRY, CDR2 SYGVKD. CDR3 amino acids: CAISVSALEGYTF. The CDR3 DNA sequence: TGTGCCATCAGTGTTAGCGCTCTGGAAGGCTACACCTTC.

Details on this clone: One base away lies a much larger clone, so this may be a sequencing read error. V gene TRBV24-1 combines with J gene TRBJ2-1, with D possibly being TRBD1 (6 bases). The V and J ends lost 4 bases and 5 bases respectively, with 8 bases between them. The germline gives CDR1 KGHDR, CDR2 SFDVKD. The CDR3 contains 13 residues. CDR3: CATSDRDNNEQFF. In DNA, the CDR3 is TGTGCCACCAGTGACCGGGACAACAATGAGCAGTTCTTC.

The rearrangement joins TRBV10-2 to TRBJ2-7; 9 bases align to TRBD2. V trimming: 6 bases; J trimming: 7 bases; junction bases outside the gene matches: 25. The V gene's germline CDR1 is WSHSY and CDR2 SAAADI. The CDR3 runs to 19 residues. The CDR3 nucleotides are TGCGCCAGCAGGAGGGGGGTCGGCCTAGCGGGACCAACTAGAGGGGAGCAGTACTTC. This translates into CASRRGVGLAGPTRGEQYF.

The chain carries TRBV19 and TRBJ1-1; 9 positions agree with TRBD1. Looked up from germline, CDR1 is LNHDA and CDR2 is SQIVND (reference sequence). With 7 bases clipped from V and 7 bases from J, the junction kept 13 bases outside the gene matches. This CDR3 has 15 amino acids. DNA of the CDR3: TGTGCCAGTAAAACCTCCGGGACAGGGTCCAGTGAAGCTTTCTTT. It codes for CASKTSGTGSSEAFF. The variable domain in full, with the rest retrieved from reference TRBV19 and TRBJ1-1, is DGGITQSPKYLFRKEGQNVTLSCEQNLNHDAMYWYRQDPGQGLRLIYYSQIVNDFQKGDIAEGYSVSREKKESFPLTVTSAQKNPTAFYLCASKTSGTGSSEAFFGQGTRLTVV.

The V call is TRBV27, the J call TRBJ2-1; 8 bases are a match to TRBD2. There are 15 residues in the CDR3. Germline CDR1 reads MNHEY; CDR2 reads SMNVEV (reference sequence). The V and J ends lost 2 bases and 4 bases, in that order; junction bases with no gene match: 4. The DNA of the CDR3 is TGTGCCAGCAGTTTAGAGACTAGCGAATACAATGAGCAGTTCTTC. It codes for CASSLETSEYNEQFF.

The CDR3 sequence: CASRGVGANTEAFF. DNA of the CDR3: TGCGCCAGCAGGGGAGTGGGGGCAAACACTGAAGCTTTCTTT. The chain recombines TRBV5-1 with TRBJ1-1; D might be TRBD1 (6 bases). V lost 5 bases and J 2 bases, leaving 13 bases between the germline ends. Germline CDR1 is SGHRS and CDR2 is YFSETQ. The CDR3 is 14 amino acids.

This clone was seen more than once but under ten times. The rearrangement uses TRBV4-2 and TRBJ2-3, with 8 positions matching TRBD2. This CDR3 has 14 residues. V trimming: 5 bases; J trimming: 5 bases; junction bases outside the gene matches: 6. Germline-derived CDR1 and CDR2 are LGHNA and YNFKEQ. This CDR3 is CASSWAGGGDTQYF. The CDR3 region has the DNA TGTGCCAGCAGCTGGGCGGGGGGCGGAGATACGCAGTATTTT.